The 16 T cell receptor beta chains below were found in one sample sequenced in a study of shared clonotypes between healthy human individuals. The repertoire was sequenced with immunoSEQ multiplex PCR; TCRdb's copy has only in-frame clones and lacks some. This table holds around 200,000 clones, 80% to 95% found once. The sample was naive CD4+ T cells sorted from blood. Subset defined: CD45RA+ positively selected. Source of these receptors: a woman in her thirties in good health.

DNA of the CDR3: TGTGCCAGCCGCCGGGACAGGGCCTTCTCTGGGGCCAACGTCCTGACTTTC. Translation: CASRRDRAFSGANVLTF. The chain is built from TRBV27 and TRBJ2-6; 9 positions agree with TRBD1. The germline gives CDR1 MNHEY, CDR2 SMNVEV (reference sequence). CDR3 length equals 17 residues. The V segment lost 8 bases and the J segment 0 bases; nucleotides outside the gene matches: 8. The full variable domain, in which reference TRBV27 and TRBJ2-6 provide the parts outside the CDR3, is EAQVTQNPRYLITVTGKKLTVTCSQNMNHEYMSWYRQDPGLGLRQIYYSMNVEVTDKGDVPEGYKVSRKEKRNFPLILESPSPNQTSLYFCASRRDRAFSGANVLTFGAGSRLTVL.

The chain carries TRBV7-6 and TRBJ1-6; D is ambiguous. V lost 1 base, J lost 5 bases, and 3 bases lay in between. The CDR3 is 13 amino acids. The germline V gene encodes CDR1 SGHVS and CDR2 FNYEAQ. The CDR3 reads CASSLGDNSPLHF. CDR3 nucleotides: TGTGCCAGCAGCTTAGGGGATAATTCACCCCTCCACTTT. Looking up the rest from reference TRBV7-6 and TRBJ1-6 gives the full variable domain: GAGVSQSPRYKVTKRGQDVALRCDPISGHVSLYWYRQALGQGPEFLTYFNYEAQQDKSGLPNDRFSAERPEGSISTLTIQRTEQRDSAMYRCASSLGDNSPLHFGNGTRLTVT.

The chain couples TRBV29-1 to TRBJ2-5; 9 bases match TRBD1. The last part of the DNA fits TRBJ2-7 better; the J call may be wrong. CDR3 length: 13 amino acids. From germline, CDR1 is SQVTM and CDR2 ANQGSEA. CDR3 residues: CSAEVGQGYEQYF. DNA for the CDR3: TGCAGCGCCGAGGTGGGACAGGGCTACGAGCAGTACTTC.

The chain links TRBV10-3 to TRBJ2-7, with D possibly matching TRBD1 (6 bases). CDR1 is ENHRY and CDR2 is SYGVKD in the germline V gene. V shed 3 bases and J shed 3 bases, with 12 bases lying between them. The CDR3 spans 14 residues. CDR3 sequence (DNA): TGTGCCATCAGTGATTTCGGACAGTACTACGAGCAGTACTTC. It specifies CAISDFGQYYEQYF.

The genes are TRBV29-1 and TRBJ1-1; D may be TRBD1 (5 bases). Germline V gene data show CDR1 as SQVTM and CDR2 as ANQGSEA. This CDR3 is built from 13 residues. Trimming shortened V by 4 bases and J by 5 bases, and 14 bases separated the two germline ends. The CDR3 here is CSVVTALQTEAFF. The CDR3 DNA is TGCAGCGTTGTGACAGCCCTACAAACTGAAGCTTTCTTT.

This rearrangement joins TRBV10-2 to TRBJ2-5; TRBD2 aligns across 11 bases. The CDR3 runs 19 residues. The germline CDR1 and CDR2 sequences are WSHSY and SAAADI. V trimming: 7 bases; J trimming: 5 bases; junction bases outside the gene matches: 21. DNA of the CDR3: TGCGCCAGCAAAAGTAGCGGGAGGGCGGGTGGTCGAGATTGGGAGACCCAGTACTTC. Encoded protein: CASKSSGRAGGRDWETQYF.

V usage is TRBV29-1 and J usage is TRBJ1-1, with 10 nucleotides matching TRBD1. Trimming at V came to 5 bases and at J to 4 bases, leaving 4 bases not matched to a gene. The germline CDR1 and CDR2 sequences are SQVTM and ANQGSEA. The CDR3 has 13 residues. CDR3 amino acids: CSVSRQGATEAFF. CDR3 bases: TGCAGCGTTTCAAGACAGGGGGCCACTGAAGCTTTCTTT.

The chain carries TRBV6-5 and TRBJ1-5; 9 bases are shared with TRBD1. Germline values: CDR1 MNHEY, CDR2 SVGAGI. With V trimmed by 5 bases and J by 3 bases, 2 bases remained unmatched. CDR3 length: 14 amino acids. The CDR3 region is CASSHRGHNQPQHF. The CDR3 DNA follows: TGTGCCAGCAGTCACAGGGGGCACAATCAGCCCCAGCATTTT.

The chain couples TRBV5-1 to TRBJ1-1; 9 bases match TRBD1. With V trimmed by 4 bases and J by 3 bases, 7 bases remained unmatched. The CDR3 runs to 15 residues. The V gene's germline CDR1 is SGHRS and CDR2 YFSETQ. The CDR3 nucleotides read TGCGCCAGCAGCCTCCGGGACAGGGAGTACACTGAAGCTTTCTTT. Encoded protein: CASSLRDREYTEAFF.

V gene TRBV7-6 combines with J gene TRBJ1-4; 7 bases fit TRBD1. V lost 2 bases, J lost 12 bases, and 9 bases stayed unmatched. CDR1 is SGHVS, CDR2 FNYEAQ, per germline. The CDR3 has 14 residues. The CDR3 reads CASSLKERQGELFF. The CDR3 DNA reads as TGTGCCAGCAGCTTAAAAGAGCGGCAGGGGGAACTGTTTTTT.

This rearrangement joins TRBV5-8 to TRBJ1-5; D is uncertain. V lost 7 bases, J lost 4 bases, and 18 bases lay in between. CDR1 is SGHTS and CDR2 is YDEGEE in the germline V gene. CDR3 length: 15 residues. For the CDR3, the DNA is TGTGCCAGCTTCCGGACGGGCAACGGTAATCAGCCCCAGCATTTT. Its translation: CASFRTGNGNQPQHF.

The chain combines TRBV28 with TRBJ1-5, with 7 bases fitting TRBD1. The germline V gene encodes CDR1 MDHEN and CDR2 SYDVKM. This CDR3 has 17 residues. V trimming: 7 bases; J trimming: 6 bases; junction bases outside the gene matches: 18. The CDR3, as DNA: TGTGCCAGCACCCCAAGTCCAGGGGGTAATGAGGGTCAGCCCCAGCATTTT. Translation gives CASTPSPGGNEGQPQHF.

The chain recombines TRBV4-1 with TRBJ1-3, with D hard to call. The V end was cut by 2 bases, the J end by 0 bases, with 14 bases between. Looked up from germline, CDR1 is MGHRA and CDR2 is YSYEKL. This CDR3 is built from 17 residues. The CDR3 nucleotides read TGCGCCAGCAGCCAAAGACAACAGTACCTCTCTGGAAACACCATATATTTT. As protein: CASSQRQQYLSGNTIYF.

The chain combines TRBV29-1 with TRBJ2-1; D may be TRBD2 (6 bases). CDR3 length: 15 amino acids. CDR1 and CDR2 from the germline V gene are SQVTM and ANQGSEA. V was trimmed by 6 bases and J by 3 bases, leaving 18 bases between them. CDR3 in DNA: TGCAGCGTGGGAAAAGGGGACTGGGACTACAATGAGCAGTTCTTC. Amino acids: CSVGKGDWDYNEQFF.

The rearrangement joins TRBV28 to TRBJ1-3, with 10 bases that match TRBD1. CDR1 is MDHEN and CDR2 is SYDVKM in the germline V gene. This CDR3 spans 14 amino acids. Losses at the gene ends were 10 bases for V and 7 bases for J; bases not matched to a gene: 10. CDR3 amino acids: CATGTGAFVNTIYF. Written as DNA, the CDR3 is TGTGCCACCGGGACAGGGGCCTTCGTTAACACCATATATTTT.

This chain connects TRBV19 to TRBJ2-7; the D is unclear. Trimming shortened V by 9 bases and J by 2 bases, and 17 bases separated the two germline ends. This CDR3 contains 14 residues. Per germline, CDR1 LNHDA and CDR2 SQIVND (reference sequence). The chain's CDR3 is CASSQDHGTYEQYF. The DNA of the CDR3 is TGTGCCAGCAGCCAAGACCACGGAACCTACGAGCAGTACTTC.